This T cell receptor beta chain was observed in a study of blood T cell repertoires in COVID-19. Study-wide context: Sites across the United States, Italy and Spain contributed samples from acute and convalescent COVID-19. T cells, B-cell-depleted T cells, or PBMCs provided the cDNA or gDNA that served as material.

As handled by the study authors: Estimated nucleated cell counts came from reference gene primer amplification. The protocol was immunoSEQ multiplex PCR, while the TCRdb copy is restricted to in-frame clones and leaves out a portion. The DNA gave D and trimming, while V, J and clone size come from that table. The sample includes fewer than 250,000 clones, approximately 90% of them seen just once. Trimming took 6 bases from V and 0 from J, leaving 14 bases between them. The CDR3 loop spans 15 amino acids. The germline V gene encodes CDR1 KGHSH and CDR2 LQKENI. The specimen sequenced was peripheral blood. The sequence was collected from a man aged 45-65 years with acute or convalescent COVID-19. The chain carries TRBV18 and TRBJ1-2; D is uncertain. The CDR3 reads CASSPSEGANYGYTF. In nucleotides, the CDR3 is TGTGCCAGCTCCCCGTCGGAGGGAGCTAACTATGGCTACACCTTC.